Included here is one TCR beta chain sequence, with context. This sample was included in a study of blood T cell repertoires in COVID-19. The overall study: Both acute and convalescent COVID-19 samples were obtained from the United States, Italy and Spain.

Germline V gene data show CDR1 as SEHNR and CDR2 as FQNEAQ (reference sequence). V lost 4 bases, J lost 4 bases, and 8 bases stayed unmatched. This CDR3 has 15 residues. Authors' analysis steps: The authors estimated nucleated cell counts from reference gene primer amplification. Sequenced by immunoSEQ multiplex PCR; TCRdb stores in-frame clones only, minus some. V, J and clone size are those of that table, while D and trimming were read from the DNA. The sample has under 85,000 clones, about 89% seen once. The rearrangement uses TRBV7-9 and TRBJ2-3; TRBD2 matches at 7 bases. This TCR derives from a man in his sixties or seventies with active or convalescent COVID-19. The source material was peripheral blood. Written as DNA, the CDR3 is TGTGCCAGCAGCTACGGACTAGTCATCGCAGATACGCAGTATTTT. This translates into CASSYGLVIADTQYF.